This TCR beta chain was identified during a study of cytomegalovirus exposure and HLA in healthy donors. The PCR ran on 60 Vbeta and 13 Jbeta primers. Measured with immunoSEQ multiplex PCR; TCRdb has only the in-frame clones, and not every one. The sample carries about 120,000 clones, 82% recorded once. With respect to this clone: Its specificity is not known.

Study results and limitations: The later analysis indicated that the majority of CMV-associated TCR beta chains appeared HLA-restricted.

Germline assignment: CDR1 LGHNA and CDR2 YNFKEQ. The CDR3 extends over 16 amino acids. V lost 6 bases and J lost 2; bases outside the gene matches: 5. V usage is TRBV4-2 and J usage is TRBJ2-1, with 12 bases that match TRBD2. The specimen sequenced was PBMCs. The sequence derives from a man aged 30 to 39 in good health and CMV-seropositive. CDR3 nucleotide sequence: TGTGCCAGCAGGCTAGCGGGAGGGCTACCCTACAATGAGCAGTTCTTC. Amino acid sequence: CASRLAGGLPYNEQFF.